Presented here are 23 T cell receptor beta chains from one specimen sequenced in a study of cytotoxic CD8 clonotypes in ibrutinib-treated CLL. Sequencing used immunoSEQ multiplex PCR; TCRdb keeps in-frame clones, though not all of them. The repertoire has around 60,000 clones, 57% of them found once; the top ten carry roughly 15%. The sample consisted of PBMCs, taken after 12 months of ibrutinib treatment. The receptor source for this set is a human donor with chronic lymphocytic leukemia.

Written as DNA, the CDR3 is TGCGCCAGCAGCCTGGGTACACTAGTCACCTACGAGCAGTACTTC. This encodes CASSLGTLVTYEQYF. The rearrangement links TRBV5-1 to TRBJ2-7, with D possibly TRBD2 on 5 matching bases. With 4 bases removed from V and 2 bases from J, the gap between germline ends came to 16 bases. CDR3 length: 15 residues. Germline V CDR1 and CDR2: SGHRS, YFSETQ.

The genes are TRBV28 and TRBJ1-6; the D is unclear. Germline CDR1 reads MDHEN; CDR2 reads SYDVKM. This CDR3 has 16 amino acids. Trimming removed 2 bases from V and 7 bases from J, with 15 bases in between. The CDR3 DNA sequence: TGTGCCAGCAGTTTAGGGTCGAGGAGGTGGAATTCACCCCTCCACTTT. Residues: CASSLGSRRWNSPLHF.

This chain links TRBV4-2 with TRBJ2-3; 11 nucleotides agree with TRBD2. The CDR3 is 15 residues long. Germline V gene sequence: CDR1 LGHNA, CDR2 YNFKEQ. Trimming cost V 3 bases and J 5 bases; bases outside gene matches: 4. The chain's CDR3 is CASSHLAGGGDTQYF. The DNA for the CDR3 is TGTGCCAGCAGCCACCTAGCGGGAGGAGGAGATACGCAGTATTTT.

This clone was seen a handful of times. The rearrangement uses TRBV6-6 and TRBJ2-7, with 9 bases aligning to TRBD2. V shed 0 bases and J 4 bases; nucleotides not matched to a gene: 4. The CDR3 has 15 amino acids. Germline V gene sequence: CDR1 MNHNY, CDR2 SVGAGI (reference sequence). CDR3 amino acids: CASSYSRLAAYEQYF. Here the CDR3 DNA reads TGTGCCAGCAGTTACTCAAGACTAGCGGCATACGAGCAGTACTTC.

The chain employs TRBV28 and TRBJ2-5; 9 bases are a match to TRBD2. The CDR3 covers 17 residues. Trimming removed 1 base from V and 2 bases from J; junction bases left unmatched: 8. CDR1 MDHEN and CDR2 SYDVKM come from the germline V gene. CDR3 residues: CASSLSTLTSGQETQYF. For the CDR3, the DNA is TGTGCCAGCAGTTTATCCACACTCACTAGCGGGCAAGAGACCCAGTACTTC.

This chain joins TRBV6-5 and TRBJ2-1; possibly TRBD2 for D (6 bases). This CDR3 has 13 residues. Germline CDR1 and CDR2: MNHEY and SVGAGI. V dropped 5 bases and J dropped 6 bases, with 11 bases sitting between them. In nucleotides, the CDR3 is TGTGCCAGCAGTCAAGGAGGGTCCAATGAGCAGTTCTTC. Translation gives CASSQGGSNEQFF.

This clone was picked up many times. The rearrangement uses TRBV5-4 and TRBJ1-2; TRBD1 aligns across 7 bases. Germline CDR1 reads SGHNT; CDR2 reads YYREEE (reference sequence). V lost 0 bases, J lost 4 bases, and 6 bases stayed unmatched. CDR3 length: 15 residues. The CDR3 loop is CASSLVRQGSYGYTF. The CDR3 DNA reads TGTGCCAGCAGCTTGGTTAGACAGGGATCCTATGGCTACACCTTC.

The chain recombines TRBV7-4 with TRBJ2-7; perhaps TRBD1 as D (5 bases). Trimming took off 3 bases at V and 12 bases at J, with 9 bases between the two ends. CDR3 length equals 10 residues. Per germline, CDR1 SGHVT and CDR2 SQSDAQ. In DNA form, the CDR3 reads TGTGCCAGCAGCTTCAGGGTTTGGTACGTC. It yields the protein CASSFRVWYV.

This clone was observed many times. The genes are TRBV19 and TRBJ2-2, with D perhaps matching TRBD1 (6 bases). Germline V lookup: CDR1 LNHDA, CDR2 SQIVND (reference sequence). Deletions cut 7 bases from V and 1 base from J, with 16 bases between. This CDR3 comprises 16 residues. In nucleotides, the CDR3 is TGTGCCAGTATGAACAGGGTATACGGGAACACCGGGGAGCTGTTTTTT. It translates to CASMNRVYGNTGELFF. Together with reference TRBV19 and TRBJ2-2, the CDR3 gives the full variable domain: DGGITQSPKYLFRKEGQNVTLSCEQNLNHDAMYWYRQDPGQGLRLIYYSQIVNDFQKGDIAEGYSVSREKKESFPLTVTSAQKNPTAFYLCASMNRVYGNTGELFFGEGSRLTVL.

J is TRBJ2-3 and V is TRBV5-6, with 9 bases aligning to TRBD2. The CDR3 has 15 residues. CDR1 SGHDT and CDR2 YYEEEE come from the germline V gene. V was pared by 2 bases and J by 6 bases, with 7 bases of the junction left unmatched. CDR3 protein: CASSFSGRGLDTQYF. The DNA for the CDR3 is TGTGCCAGCAGCTTTAGCGGGAGAGGGCTTGATACGCAGTATTTT.

The sample holds a few counts of this clone. The chain recombines TRBV19 with TRBJ2-1; D remains ambiguous. CDR3 length: 14 residues. V shed 3 bases and J shed 2 bases, with 8 bases lying between them. Germline V lookup: CDR1 LNHDA, CDR2 SQIVND (reference sequence). CDR3 sequence reads: CASSMFLTYNEQFF. In nucleotides, the CDR3 is TGTGCCAGTAGTATGTTCCTTACCTACAATGAGCAGTTCTTC. The variable domain in full, completed from reference TRBV19 and TRBJ2-1, reads DGGITQSPKYLFRKEGQNVTLSCEQNLNHDAMYWYRQDPGQGLRLIYYSQIVNDFQKGDIAEGYSVSREKKESFPLTVTSAQKNPTAFYLCASSMFLTYNEQFFGPGTRLTVL.

The V and J genes are TRBV2 and TRBJ2-7; the D is unclear. The CDR3 is 15 amino acids. In germline, CDR1 is SNHLY, CDR2 FYNNEI. V lost 2 bases and J 0 bases, leaving 11 bases between the germline ends. The CDR3 region has the DNA TGTGCCAGCAGTGAACAGGCGGTGAGCTCCTACGAGCAGTACGTC. As protein: CASSEQAVSSYEQYV.

The chain recombines TRBV27 with TRBJ2-1; D not resolved. CDR1 and CDR2 from the germline V gene are MNHEY and SMNVEV (reference sequence). The CDR3 has 15 amino acids. The V end lost 3 bases, the J end lost 2 bases, and 11 bases lay between the germline ends. The CDR3 loop reads CASSFGSLTYNEQFF. The CDR3 nucleotides are TGTGCCAGCAGTTTCGGGTCACTTACCTACAATGAGCAGTTCTTC.

There are a few counts of this clone. The CDR3 nucleotides are TGTGCCAGCAGCCAAGACCTAGGACAGGGGGGCACTGAAGCTTTCTTT. Protein sequence: CASSQDLGQGGTEAFF. The chain links TRBV4-2 to TRBJ1-1, with 10 nucleotides matching TRBD1. After removal of 0 bases from V and 4 bases from J, the junction contained 5 bases not matched to a gene. Germline assignment: CDR1 LGHNA and CDR2 YNFKEQ. The CDR3 is 16 amino acids.

This clone was detected many times. V and J are TRBV25-1 and TRBJ1-2; TRBD1 is a possible D gene (5 bases). This CDR3 spans 13 amino acids. Germline V CDR1 and CDR2: MGHDK, SYGVNS. V lost 6 bases to trimming and J lost 7 bases, with 15 bases between them. The CDR3 protein is CASSHTLGGGYTF. The CDR3 DNA reads as TGTGCCAGCAGCCACACCCTCGGGGGTGGCTACACCTTC.

The rearrangement uses TRBV6-4 and TRBJ2-2; 8 bases align to TRBD2. Germline V CDR1 and CDR2: MRHNA, SNTAGT. The CDR3 contains 14 residues. V shed 7 bases and J 0 bases; nucleotides not matched to a gene: 1. Here the CDR3 DNA reads TGTGCCAGCAAAGCGGGGGCGAACACCGGGGAGCTGTTTTTT. This gives the protein CASKAGANTGELFF.

The CDR3 reads CASRGRVTEAFF. CDR3 DNA sequence: TGTGCCAGCAGGGGGCGGGTTACTGAAGCTTTCTTT. The V call is TRBV6-5, the J call TRBJ1-1; D is possibly TRBD1 (5 bases). Germline CDR1 reads MNHEY; CDR2 reads SVGAGI. The CDR3 extends over 12 amino acids. V lost 6 bases and J lost 5, with 10 bases in between.

This clone has a handful of counts. The CDR3, as DNA: TGTGCCAGCAGCCTCCGGGGCGAAAAACTGTTTTTT. Its protein is CASSLRGEKLFF. The V gene is TRBV7-8, the J gene TRBJ1-4; D perhaps matches TRBD1 (5 bases). V was clipped by 5 bases and J by 8 bases, with 9 bases between them. This CDR3 spans 12 amino acids. The germline V gene encodes CDR1 SGHVS and CDR2 FQNEAQ.

This clone was counted a single time. V and J are TRBV6-5 and TRBJ2-7; 7 bases fit TRBD1. Germline V gives CDR1 MNHEY, CDR2 SVGAGI. V lost 6 bases and J lost 7; bases outside the gene matches: 3. The CDR3 extends over 11 amino acids. The CDR3 reads CASRGTVEQYV. In DNA form, the CDR3 reads TGTGCCAGCAGGGGGACAGTTGAGCAGTACGTC.

This clone was seen more than once but under ten times. The rearrangement joins TRBV28 to TRBJ2-5; 8 bases are a match to TRBD1. With 6 bases clipped from V and 5 bases from J, the junction kept 5 bases outside the gene matches. CDR1 and CDR2 (germline): MDHEN, SYDVKM. CDR3 length: 13 amino acids. The CDR3 region has the DNA TGTGCCAGCAGGCTACAGGGGGAGGAGACCCAGTACTTC. It translates to CASRLQGEETQYF.

The chain carries TRBV5-5 and TRBJ2-3; D is unclear. The germline CDR1 and CDR2 sequences are SGHKS and YYEKEE (reference sequence). This CDR3 region has 13 residues. Trimming cost V 2 bases and J 2 bases, with 6 bases left between them. The CDR3 DNA is TGTGCCAGCAGCTTAGGGTTCACAGATACGCAGTATTTT. It yields the protein CASSLGFTDTQYF.

The chain is built from TRBV2 and TRBJ1-4; 7 nucleotides align to TRBD1. Germline CDR1 and CDR2: SNHLY and FYNNEI. The CDR3 covers 14 residues. Trimming removed 8 bases from V and 8 bases from J; junction bases left unmatched: 11. The CDR3 loop reads CASERDRGVEKLFF. The CDR3 DNA reads TGTGCCAGCGAGAGGGACAGAGGCGTAGAAAAACTGTTTTTT.

The CDR3 nucleotides read TGCAGCGTTGTACAAGGACTGGGCGGGAGGGCAGATACGCAGTATTTT. This codes for CSVVQGLGGRADTQYF. The chain is built from TRBV29-1 and TRBJ2-3, with TRBD2 matching over 9 bases. This CDR3 spans 16 amino acids. V shed 4 bases, J shed 4 bases, and the junction held 12 bases outside the gene matches. CDR1 is SQVTM and CDR2 is ANQGSEA in the germline V gene.